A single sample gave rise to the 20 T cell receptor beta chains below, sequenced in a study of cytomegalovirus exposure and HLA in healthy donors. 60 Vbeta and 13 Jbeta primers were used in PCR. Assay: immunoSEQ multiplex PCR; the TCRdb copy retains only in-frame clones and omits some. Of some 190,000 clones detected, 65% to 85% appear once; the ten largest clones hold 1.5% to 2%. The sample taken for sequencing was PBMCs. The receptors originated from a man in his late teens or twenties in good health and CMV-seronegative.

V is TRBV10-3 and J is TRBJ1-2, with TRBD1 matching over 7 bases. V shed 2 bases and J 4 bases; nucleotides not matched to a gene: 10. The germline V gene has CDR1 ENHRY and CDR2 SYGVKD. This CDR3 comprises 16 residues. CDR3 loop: CAISEPDRARLYGYTF. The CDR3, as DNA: TGTGCCATCAGTGAGCCCGACAGGGCCCGACTCTATGGCTACACCTTC.

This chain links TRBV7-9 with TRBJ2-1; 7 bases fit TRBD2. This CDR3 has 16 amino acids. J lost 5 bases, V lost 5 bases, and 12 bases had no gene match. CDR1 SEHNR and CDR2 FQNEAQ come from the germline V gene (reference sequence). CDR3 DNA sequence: TGTGCCAGCAGCCCCGCGGGCGGGAGAGTGCACAATGAGCAGTTCTTC. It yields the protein CASSPAGGRVHNEQFF.

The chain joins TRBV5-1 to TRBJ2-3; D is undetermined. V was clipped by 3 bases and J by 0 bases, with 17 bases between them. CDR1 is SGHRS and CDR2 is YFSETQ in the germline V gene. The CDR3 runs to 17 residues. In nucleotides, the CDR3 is TGCGCCAGCAGCTCCGGTTTGGGTTCGGGTAGCACAGATACGCAGTATTTT. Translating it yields CASSSGLGSGSTDTQYF.

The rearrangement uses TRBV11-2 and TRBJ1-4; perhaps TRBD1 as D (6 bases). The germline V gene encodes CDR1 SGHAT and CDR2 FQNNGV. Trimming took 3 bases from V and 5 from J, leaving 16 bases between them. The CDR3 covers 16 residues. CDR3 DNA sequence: TGTGCCAGCAGCTTTAGGGGGGGAAGGGACAATGAAAAACTGTTTTTT. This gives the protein CASSFRGGRDNEKLFF.

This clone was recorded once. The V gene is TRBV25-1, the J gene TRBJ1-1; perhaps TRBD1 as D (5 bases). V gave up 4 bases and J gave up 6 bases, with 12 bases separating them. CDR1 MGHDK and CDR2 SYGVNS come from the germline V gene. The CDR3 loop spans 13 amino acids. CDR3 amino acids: CASSGNQGAEAFF. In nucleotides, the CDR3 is TGTGCCAGCAGTGGGAACCAGGGTGCTGAAGCTTTCTTT.

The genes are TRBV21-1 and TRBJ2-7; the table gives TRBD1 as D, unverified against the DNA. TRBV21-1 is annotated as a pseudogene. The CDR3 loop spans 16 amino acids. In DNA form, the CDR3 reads TGTGCCAGCAGCAAAAAGGGACAGGGGGCGGGCTACGAGCAGTACTTC. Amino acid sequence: CASSKKGQGAGYEQYF.

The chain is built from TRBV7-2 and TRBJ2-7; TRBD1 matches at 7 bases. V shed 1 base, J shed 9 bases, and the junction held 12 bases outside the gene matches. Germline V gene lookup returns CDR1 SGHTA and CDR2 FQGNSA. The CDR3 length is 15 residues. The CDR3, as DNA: TGTGCCAGCAGCTTAGTTATAGGGGGCCCGAAACGGCAGTACTTC. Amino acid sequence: CASSLVIGGPKRQYF.

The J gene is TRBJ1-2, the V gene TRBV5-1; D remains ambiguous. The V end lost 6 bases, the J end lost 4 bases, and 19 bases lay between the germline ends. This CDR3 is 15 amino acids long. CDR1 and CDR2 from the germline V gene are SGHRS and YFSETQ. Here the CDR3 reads CASKHSASRIYGYTF. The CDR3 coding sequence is TGCGCCAGCAAACACTCAGCGTCTCGCATCTATGGCTACACCTTC.

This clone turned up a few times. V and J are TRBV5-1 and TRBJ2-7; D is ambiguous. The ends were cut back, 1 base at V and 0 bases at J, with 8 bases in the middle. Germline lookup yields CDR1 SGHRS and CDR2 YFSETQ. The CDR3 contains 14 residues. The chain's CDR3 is CASSLSDGSYEQYF. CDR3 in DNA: TGCGCCAGCAGCTTGAGCGACGGCTCCTACGAGCAGTACTTC. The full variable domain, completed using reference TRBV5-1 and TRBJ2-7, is KAGVTQTPRYLIKTRGQQVTLSCSPISGHRSVSWYQQTPGQGLQFLFEYFSETQRNKGNFPGRFSGRQFSNSRSEMNVSTLELGDSALYLCASSLSDGSYEQYFGPGTRLTVT.

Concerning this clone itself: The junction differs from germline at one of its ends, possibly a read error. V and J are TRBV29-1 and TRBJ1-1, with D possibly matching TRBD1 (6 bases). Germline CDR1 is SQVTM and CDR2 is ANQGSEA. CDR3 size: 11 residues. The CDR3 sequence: CSVSGGPEAFF. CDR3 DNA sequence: TGCAGCGTTTCGGGGGGGCCTGAGGCTTTCTTT.

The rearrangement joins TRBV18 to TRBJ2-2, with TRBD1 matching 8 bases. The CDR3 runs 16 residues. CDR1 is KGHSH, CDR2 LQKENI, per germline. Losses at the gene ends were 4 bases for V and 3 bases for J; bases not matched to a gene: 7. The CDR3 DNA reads TGTGCCAGCTCACTACTGGACAGGGTGGACACCGGGGAGCTGTTTTTT. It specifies CASSLLDRVDTGELFF. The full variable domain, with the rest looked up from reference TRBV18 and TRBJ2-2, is NAGVMQNPRHLVRRRGQEARLRCSPMKGHSHVYWYRQLPEEGLKFMVYLQKENIIDESGMPKERFSAEFPKEGPSILRIQQVVRGDSAAYFCASSLLDRVDTGELFFGEGSRLTVL.

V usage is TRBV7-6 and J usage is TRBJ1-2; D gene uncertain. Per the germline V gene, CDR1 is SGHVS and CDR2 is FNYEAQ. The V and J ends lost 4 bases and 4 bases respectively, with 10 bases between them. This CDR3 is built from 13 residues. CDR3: CASSSRNSYGYTF. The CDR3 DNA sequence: TGTGCCAGCAGCTCCCGGAACAGCTATGGCTACACCTTC.

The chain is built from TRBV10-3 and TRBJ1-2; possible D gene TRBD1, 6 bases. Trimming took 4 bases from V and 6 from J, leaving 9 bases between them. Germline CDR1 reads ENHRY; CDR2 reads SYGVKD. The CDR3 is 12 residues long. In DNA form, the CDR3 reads TGTGCCATCAGTGGTTACAGGGATGGCTACACCTTC. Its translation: CAISGYRDGYTF.

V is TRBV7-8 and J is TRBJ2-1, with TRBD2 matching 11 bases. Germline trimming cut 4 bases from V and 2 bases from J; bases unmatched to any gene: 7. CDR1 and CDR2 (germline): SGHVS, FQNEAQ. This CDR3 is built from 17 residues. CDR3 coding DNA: TGTGCCAGCAGCTCAGCTATTAGCGGGAGGGCCTACAATGAGCAGTTCTTC. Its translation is CASSSAISGRAYNEQFF.

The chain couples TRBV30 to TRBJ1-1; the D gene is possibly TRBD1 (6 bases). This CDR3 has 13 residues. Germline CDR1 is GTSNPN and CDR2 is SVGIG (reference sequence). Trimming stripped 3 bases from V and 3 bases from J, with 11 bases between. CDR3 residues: CAWRRNRDTEAFF. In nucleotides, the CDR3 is TGTGCCTGGAGGCGTAACAGGGACACTGAAGCTTTCTTT.

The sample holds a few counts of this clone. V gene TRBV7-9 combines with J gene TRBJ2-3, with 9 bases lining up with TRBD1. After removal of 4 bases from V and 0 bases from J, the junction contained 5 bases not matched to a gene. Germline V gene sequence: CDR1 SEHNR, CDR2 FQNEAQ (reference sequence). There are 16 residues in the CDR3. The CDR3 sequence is CASSYDRGTSTDTQYF. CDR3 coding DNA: TGTGCCAGCAGCTACGACAGGGGGACTAGCACAGATACGCAGTATTTT.

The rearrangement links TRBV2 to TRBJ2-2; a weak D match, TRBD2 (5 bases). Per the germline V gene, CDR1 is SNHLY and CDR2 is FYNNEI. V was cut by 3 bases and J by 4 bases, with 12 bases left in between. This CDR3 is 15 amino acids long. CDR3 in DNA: TGTGCCAGCAGTGATATAATAGCGCGCACCGGGGAGCTGTTTTTT. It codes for CASSDIIARTGELFF.

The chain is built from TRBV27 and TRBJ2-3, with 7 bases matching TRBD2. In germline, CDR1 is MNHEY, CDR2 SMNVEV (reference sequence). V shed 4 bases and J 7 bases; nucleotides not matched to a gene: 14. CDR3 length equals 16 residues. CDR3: CASSSYGTSGEYTQYF. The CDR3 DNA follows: TGTGCCAGCAGTTCCTACGGTACCAGCGGGGAGTATACGCAGTATTTT.

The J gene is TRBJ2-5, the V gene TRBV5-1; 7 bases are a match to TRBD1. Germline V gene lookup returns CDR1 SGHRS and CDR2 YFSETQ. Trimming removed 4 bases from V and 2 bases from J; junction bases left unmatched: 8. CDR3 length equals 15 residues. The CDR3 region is CASSVDTGEQETQYF. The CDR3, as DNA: TGCGCCAGCAGCGTAGACACAGGGGAGCAAGAGACCCAGTACTTC.

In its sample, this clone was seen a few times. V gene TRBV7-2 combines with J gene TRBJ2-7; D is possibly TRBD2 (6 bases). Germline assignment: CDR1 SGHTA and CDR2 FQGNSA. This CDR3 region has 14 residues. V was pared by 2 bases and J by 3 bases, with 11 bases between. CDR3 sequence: CASSLSRDFYEQYF. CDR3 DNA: TGTGCCAGCAGCTTATCTCGGGACTTCTACGAGCAGTACTTC.